The rows below give T cell receptor beta chains drawn from one sample of a study of cytomegalovirus exposure and HLA in healthy donors. The repertoire was sequenced with immunoSEQ multiplex PCR; TCRdb's copy has only in-frame clones and lacks some. This table has more than 120,000 clones, approximately 88% appearing once. The sequencing sample was made of PBMCs. These TCRs come from a man in his late teens or twenties in good health and CMV-seropositive. Each CDR3 is given with its conserved first and last residue. A D gene is named only where the DNA matches it firmly. Clone sizes are given selectively: once, few, many, or a class where the clone is expanded.

j_call d_call v_call clone_size cdr3_aa cdr3_nt
TRBJ1-4 - TRBV6-1 few CASSVFGANEKLFF TGTGCCAGCAGTGTATTCGGGGCTAATGAAAAACTGTTTTTT
TRBJ2-3 - TRBV27 - CASNPDSRVWTDTQYF TGTGCCAGCAACCCCGATAGCAGAGTGTGGACAGATACGCAGTATTTT
TRBJ2-5 - TRBV5-1 - CASSPGWGTETQYF TGCGCCAGCAGCCCTGGGTGGGGCACAGAGACCCAGTACTTC
TRBJ2-7 TRBD2 TRBV27 - CASSLGTSGVEQYF TGTGCCAGCAGTTTAGGAACTAGCGGGGTCGAGCAGTACTTC
TRBJ2-7 - TRBV9 - CASSETPTARYEQYF TGTGCCAGCAGCGAGACCCCGACAGCCCGCTACGAGCAGTACTTC
TRBJ2-7 - TRBV29-1 - CSVGPRQFSSYEQYF TGCAGCGTGGGCCCCCGGCAGTTTTCTTCCTACGAGCAGTACTTC
TRBJ1-1 TRBD1 TRBV27 - CASSVLAGGEAFF TGTGCCAGCAGTGTCCTAGCAGGGGGTGAAGCTTTCTTT
TRBJ1-1 TRBD1 TRBV5-1 - CASSPLQGASTEAFF TGCGCCAGCAGCCCGTTACAGGGGGCCAGCACTGAAGCTTTCTTT
TRBJ2-7 TRBD2 TRBV28 - CASSLTAGVKYEQYF TGTGCCAGCAGTTTAACAGCGGGAGTAAAGTACGAGCAGTACTTC
TRBJ2-1 TRBD2 TRBV6-4 few CASSDGLAGDEQFF TGTGCCAGCAGTGACGGACTAGCGGGAGATGAGCAGTTCTTC
TRBJ1-1 TRBD1 TRBV13 - CASSSTGTANTEAFF TGTGCCAGCAGCTCGACCGGGACAGCGAACACTGAAGCTTTCTTT
TRBJ2-1 - TRBV9 - CASSGPADSSYNEQFF TGTGCCAGCAGCGGACCAGCGGATAGCTCCTACAATGAGCAGTTCTTC
TRBJ2-7 - TRBV6-5 - CASSSRQGSEQYF TGTGCCAGCAGTAGTCGTCAGGGAAGCGAGCAGTACTTC
TRBJ2-6 TRBD1 TRBV5-1 - CATREGTVSGANVLTF TGCGCCACCCGAGAAGGGACAGTCTCTGGGGCCAACGTCCTGACTTTC
TRBJ1-2 TRBD1 TRBV9 once CASSKGQGGGYTF TGTGCCAGCAGCAAGGGACAGGGGGGCGGCTACACCTTC
TRBJ2-3 TRBD1 TRBV19 - CASSSTGGETDTQYF TGTGCCAGTAGCTCGACAGGGGGCGAGACAGATACGCAGTATTTT
TRBJ2-7 TRBD1 TRBV7-6 - CASSSKIPGQGSYEQYF TGTGCCAGCAGCTCTAAGATCCCGGGACAGGGTTCCTACGAGCAGTACTTC
TRBJ2-3 TRBD2 TRBV9 once CASSVASAGASTDTQYF TGTGCCAGCAGCGTAGCTTCAGCGGGGGCCTCCACAGATACGCAGTATTTT
TRBJ1-5 TRBD1 TRBV27 - CASQLTGGGGQPQHF TGTGCCAGTCAGCTTACAGGGGGCGGGGGTCAGCCCCAGCATTTT
TRBJ2-7 - TRBV28 - CASSGTVYEQYF TGTGCCAGCAGTGGTACAGTCTACGAGCAGTACTTC
TRBJ1-1 - TRBV14 - CASSLMWGENTEAFF TGTGCCAGCAGCCTAATGTGGGGGGAGAACACTGAAGCTTTCTTT
TRBJ1-2 TRBD1 TRBV18 - CASSPRQGKSGYTF TGTGCCAGCTCACCACGACAGGGCAAGAGTGGCTACACCTTC
TRBJ2-3 - TRBV11-3 - CASSSPRGQFGDTQYF TGTGCCAGCAGCTCGCCACGGGGTCAGTTCGGAGATACGCAGTATTTT
TRBJ2-7 - TRBV28 - CASSLIQGNEQYF TGTGCCAGCAGCCTAATACAGGGCAACGAGCAGTACTTC
TRBJ1-1 TRBD1 TRBV6-1 - CASSPRQGASTEAFF TGTGCCAGCAGTCCCCGACAGGGAGCTAGCACTGAAGCTTTCTTT
TRBJ1-2 - TRBV7-8 once CASSPITGKANYGYTF TGTGCCAGCAGCCCTATTACAGGGAAAGCTAACTATGGCTACACCTTC
TRBJ1-5 TRBD1 TRBV15 - CATSRGDRVGDQPQHF TGTGCCACCAGCAGAGGAGACAGGGTCGGAGATCAGCCCCAGCATTTT
TRBJ2-7 - TRBV6-1 - CASSAWGHTYEQYF TGTGCCAGCAGTGCCTGGGGACACACCTACGAGCAGTACTTC
TRBJ2-7 - TRBV6-1 - CASSEIRGAPYEQYF TGTGCCAGCAGTGAAATAAGGGGCGCCCCATACGAGCAGTACTTC
TRBJ1-1 - TRBV7-3 - CASGRSRDTEAFF TGTGCCAGCGGACGTTCCAGGGACACTGAAGCTTTCTTT
TRBJ2-7 TRBD1 TRBV30 - CAWSTGTGSNEQYF TGTGCCTGGAGTACCGGGACAGGGTCCAACGAGCAGTACTTC
TRBJ1-2 TRBD1 TRBV11-2 - CASSPGTVVYGYTF TGTGCCAGCAGCCCCGGGACAGTTGTTTATGGCTACACCTTC
TRBJ1-5 - TRBV21-1 - CASSKVSGVSQPQHF TGTGCCAGCAGCAAAGTGTCGGGGGTGAGTCAGCCCCAGCATTTT
TRBJ1-6 TRBD1 TRBV7-2 - CASSRDRDNSPLHF TGTGCCAGCAGCCGAGACAGGGATAATTCACCCCTCCACTTT
TRBJ2-7 TRBD2 TRBV19 - CASSIGPSGRDLYF TGTGCCAGTAGTATAGGTCCTAGCGGGAGGGACCTGTACTTC
TRBJ1-1 TRBD1 TRBV6-1 - CASSEPQQGSTEAFF TGTGCCAGCAGTGAGCCACAACAGGGGAGTACTGAAGCTTTCTTT
TRBJ1-6 - TRBV6-5 - CASSYQGPDSPLHF TGTGCCAGCAGTTACCAGGGCCCCGATTCACCCCTCCACTTT
TRBJ1-1 - TRBV5-6 - CASSSLRVANTEAFF TGTGCCAGCAGCTCTCTCAGGGTTGCGAACACTGAAGCTTTCTTT
TRBJ1-3 - TRBV19 - CATSVTVSGNTIYF TGTGCCACATCCGTGACAGTCTCTGGAAACACCATATATTTT
TRBJ1-2 TRBD1 TRBV15 - CATSEQGTYGYTF TGTGCCACCAGCGAACAGGGGACCTATGGCTACACCTTC
TRBJ2-2 - TRBV5-1 - CASSLRTMNTGELFF TGCGCCAGCAGCTTGCGGACTATGAACACCGGGGAGCTGTTTTTT
TRBJ2-2 - TRBV4-1 - CASSHPEPGELFF TGCGCCAGCAGCCACCCTGAGCCCGGGGAGCTGTTTTTT
TRBJ2-7 TRBD1 TRBV19 - CASSRTGNEYEQYF TGTGCCAGTAGTAGGACAGGGAATGAGTACGAGCAGTACTTC
TRBJ2-3 TRBD2 TRBV7-9 - CASSPLDASGADTQYF TGTGCCAGCAGCCCCCTTGACGCTAGCGGGGCAGATACGCAGTATTTT
TRBJ1-5 - TRBV21-1 - CASSTRTGSHQPQHF TGTGCCAGCAGCACCCGGACAGGGAGTCATCAGCCCCAGCATTTT
TRBJ1-6 - TRBV28 - CASKLQGRVNSPLHF TGTGCCAGCAAGCTACAGGGTAGAGTTAACTCACCCCTCCACTTT
TRBJ2-2 TRBD1 TRBV4-1 - CASSQAPDVGQGFF TGCGCCAGCAGCCAAGCACCAGATGTGGGACAGGGGTTTTTT
TRBJ1-5 - TRBV5-6 few CASSGGPYSNQPQHF TGTGCCAGCAGTGGGGGCCCCTATAGCAATCAGCCCCAGCATTTT
TRBJ2-1 TRBD2 TRBV10-1 - CATGLADSSYNEQFF TGCGCCACCGGACTAGCGGACAGCTCCTACAATGAGCAGTTCTTC
TRBJ1-3 TRBD1 TRBV13 - CASSFHQGVGNTIYF TGTGCCAGCAGCTTTCATCAGGGGGTAGGAAACACCATATATTTT
TRBJ2-1 TRBD1 TRBV12-5 - CASGPAPGQGPHEQFF TGTGCTAGTGGTCCAGCACCGGGACAGGGTCCCCATGAGCAGTTCTTC
TRBJ1-2 TRBD1 TRBV19 - CASRHTTGTGSPGYTF TGTGCCAGTAGGCACACCACCGGGACAGGGTCCCCCGGCTACACCTTC
TRBJ2-5 - TRBV5-1 - CASSLAAGNYQETQYF TGCGCCAGCAGCTTGGCCGCGGGAAATTACCAAGAGACCCAGTACTTC